This T cell receptor beta chain was sequenced during a study of control samples from healthy donors and cancer patients. V shed 6 bases and J 4 bases; nucleotides not matched to a gene: 9. In germline, CDR1 is SNHLY, CDR2 FYNNEI. There are 15 residues in the CDR3. Sequencing used immunoSEQ multiplex PCR; TCRdb keeps in-frame clones, though not all of them. The repertoire holds around 80,000 clones, over 85% seen once, with 5.5% in the top ten. This clonotype was sampled from a man aged 45-65 years in good health. The V call is TRBV2, the J call TRBJ2-5; 9 bases fit TRBD2. Specimen: blood. The CDR3 is CASRVKAGGTETQYF. In DNA, the CDR3 is TGTGCCAGCAGGGTCAAAGCGGGGGGAACAGAGACCCAGTACTTC.